The rows below give T cell receptor beta chains drawn from one sample of a study of CD8 T cells in Susac syndrome. Via MiXCR, TCRdb re-called the immunoSEQ multiplex PCR reads, giving one row per CDR3 protein. The repertoire consists of more than 150,000 distinct CDR3 sequences, with just under 95% occurring once and the leading ten covering about 0.17%. Sequenced input: CD8+ T cells from PBMCs. Receptors were obtained from a human donor with Susac syndrome. Each CDR3 is given with its conserved first and last residue. A D gene is named only where the DNA matches it firmly. Clone size is shown for a subset of rows, as once, few, many or a class of expanded clone.

TRBD1	.	TRBV28	TRBJ2-5	CASSSPGQGTETQYF	TGTGCCAGCAGTTCACCGGGACAGGGAACAGAGACCCAGTACTTC
.	.	TRBV5-6	TRBJ2-3	CASSGDNTDTQYF	TGTGCCAGCAGCGGGGACAACACAGATACGCAGTATTTT
.	.	TRBV4-1	TRBJ1-2	CASSPGVLQDYGYTF	TGCGCCAGCAGCCCAGGGGTGCTGCAGGACTATGGCTACACCTTC
TRBD1	once	TRBV23-1	TRBJ1-1	CASRDRGANTEAFF	TGCGCCAGCCGAGACAGGGGGGCGAACACTGAAGCTTTCTTT
TRBD2	.	TRBV19	TRBJ2-7	CASSPRAGRDEQYF	TGTGCCAGTAGTCCTCGAGCGGGGAGGGACGAGCAGTACTTC
TRBD2	.	TRBV5-1	TRBJ2-1	CASSLGLAGVNNEQFF	TGCGCCAGCAGCTTGGGACTAGCGGGAGTTAACAATGAGCAGTTCTTC
.	.	TRBV7-6	TRBJ2-7	CASSLSAGARDEQYF	TGTGCCAGCAGCTTAAGTGCGGGGGCACGGGACGAGCAGTACTTC
TRBD2	.	TRBV7-3	TRBJ2-5	CASSPGLATETQYF	TGTGCCAGCAGCCCGGGACTAGCTACAGAGACCCAGTACTTC
TRBD1	.	TRBV20-1	TRBJ2-2	CSARRWDRDTGELFF	TGCAGTGCTAGACGTTGGGACAGGGACACCGGGGAGCTGTTTTTT
TRBD1	.	TRBV27	TRBJ1-2	CASSLSGQGEGGYTF	TGTGCCAGCAGTTTGTCGGGACAGGGAGAAGGTGGCTACACCTTC
.	.	TRBV30	TRBJ1-2	CAWSVTPYGGYTF	TGTGCCTGGAGTGTTACTCCCTACGGCGGCTACACCTTC
.	few	TRBV18	TRBJ2-7	CASSRGTVTYEQYF	TGTGCCAGCTCACGGGGGACGGTAACCTACGAGCAGTACTTC
.	.	TRBV19	TRBJ1-2	CASTGNYGYTF	TGTGCCAGTACTGGAAACTATGGCTACACCTTC
TRBD2	.	TRBV7-8	TRBJ2-5	CASSLDMRFSGDLKETQYF	TGTGCCAGCAGCTTAGATATGCGGTTTAGCGGGGACTTAAAAGAGACCCAGTACTTC
TRBD1	once	TRBV6-5	TRBJ2-2	CASSYGDRNTGELFF	TGTGCCAGCAGTTACGGGGACAGGAACACCGGGGAGCTGTTTTTT
TRBD2	.	TRBV7-6	TRBJ2-5	CASSPGGKEETQYF	TGTGCCAGCAGCCCCGGGGGGAAAGAAGAGACCCAGTACTTC
TRBD1	.	TRBV5-5	TRBJ1-1	CASSYRTGQHLMNTEAFF	TGTGCCAGCAGCTATCGGACGGGACAGCATCTAATGAACACTGAAGCTTTCTTT
.	.	TRBV9	TRBJ2-1	CASSPRGRYEQFF	TGTGCCAGCAGCCCCCGGGGGAGGTATGAGCAGTTCTTC
TRBD1	.	TRBV27	TRBJ2-2	CASSSGQGVGELFF	TGTGCCAGCAGTTCTGGACAGGGTGTGGGGGAGCTGTTTTTT
.	.	TRBV4-1	TRBJ1-2	CASSQVADPNYGYTF	TGCGCCAGCAGCCAAGTTGCAGATCCTAACTATGGCTACACCTTC
TRBD2	.	TRBV20-1	TRBJ2-1	CSAQGLAVNEQFF	TGCAGTGCTCAAGGGCTAGCGGTAAATGAGCAGTTCTTC
.	once	TRBV27	TRBJ2-1	CASSLWGQTNNEQFF	TGTGCCAGCAGTTTGTGGGGGCAAACCAACAATGAGCAGTTCTTC
.	.	TRBV6-5	TRBJ2-5	CASSSTRSEYF	TGTGCCAGCAGTTCTACCCGTTCGGAGTACTTC
.	once	TRBV12-3/TRBV12-4	TRBJ1-5	CASSQQSSNQPQHF	TGTGCCAGCAGCCAACAATCATCCAATCAGCCCCAGCATTTT
TRBD2	.	TRBV20-1	TRBJ2-3	CSARRLAGGRTDTQYF	TGCAGTGCGAGGAGACTAGCGGGGGGCCGTACAGATACGCAGTATTTT